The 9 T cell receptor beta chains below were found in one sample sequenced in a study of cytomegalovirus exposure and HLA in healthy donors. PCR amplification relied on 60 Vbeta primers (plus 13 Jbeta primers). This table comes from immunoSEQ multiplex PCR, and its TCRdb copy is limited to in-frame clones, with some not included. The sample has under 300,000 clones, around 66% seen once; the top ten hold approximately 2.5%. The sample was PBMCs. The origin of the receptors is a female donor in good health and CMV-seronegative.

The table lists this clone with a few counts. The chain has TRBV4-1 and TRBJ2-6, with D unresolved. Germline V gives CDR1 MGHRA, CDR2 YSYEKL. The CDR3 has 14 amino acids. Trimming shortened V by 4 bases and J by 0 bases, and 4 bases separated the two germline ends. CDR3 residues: CASSRSSGANVLTF. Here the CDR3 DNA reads TGCGCCAGCAGCCGCAGCTCTGGGGCCAACGTCCTGACTTTC.

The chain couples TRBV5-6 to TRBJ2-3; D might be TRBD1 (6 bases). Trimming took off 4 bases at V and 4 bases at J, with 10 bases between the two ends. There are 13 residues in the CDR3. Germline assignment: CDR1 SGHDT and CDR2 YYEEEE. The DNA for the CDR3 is TGTGCCAGCAGCGTAAACAGGGCAGATACGCAGTATTTT. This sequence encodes CASSVNRADTQYF.

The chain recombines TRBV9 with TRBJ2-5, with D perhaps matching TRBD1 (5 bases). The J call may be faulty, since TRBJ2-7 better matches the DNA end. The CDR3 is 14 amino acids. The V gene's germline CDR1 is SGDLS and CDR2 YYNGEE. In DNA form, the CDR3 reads TGTGCCAGCAGCGTAGGCCAGGGTACCTACGAGCAGTACTTC. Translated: CASSVGQGTYEQYF.

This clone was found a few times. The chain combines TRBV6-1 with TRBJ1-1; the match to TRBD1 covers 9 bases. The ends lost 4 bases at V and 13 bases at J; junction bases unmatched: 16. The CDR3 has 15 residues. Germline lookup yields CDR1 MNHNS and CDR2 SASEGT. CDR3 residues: CASSAYPGQGEVGFF. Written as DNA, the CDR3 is TGTGCCAGCAGTGCTTATCCGGGACAGGGCGAGGTCGGTTTCTTT.

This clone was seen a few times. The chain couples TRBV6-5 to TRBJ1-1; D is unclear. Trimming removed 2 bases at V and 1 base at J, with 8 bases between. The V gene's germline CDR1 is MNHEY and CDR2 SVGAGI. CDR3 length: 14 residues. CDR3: CASSYQTPNTEAFF. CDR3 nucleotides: TGTGCCAGCAGTTACCAGACACCGAACACTGAAGCTTTCTTT.

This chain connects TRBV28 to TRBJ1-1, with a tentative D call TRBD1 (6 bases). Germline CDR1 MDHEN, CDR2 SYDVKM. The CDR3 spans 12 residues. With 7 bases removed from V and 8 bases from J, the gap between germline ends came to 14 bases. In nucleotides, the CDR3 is TGTGCCAGCAAAGGGTCAGGGGTCGAAGCTTTCTTT. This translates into CASKGSGVEAFF.

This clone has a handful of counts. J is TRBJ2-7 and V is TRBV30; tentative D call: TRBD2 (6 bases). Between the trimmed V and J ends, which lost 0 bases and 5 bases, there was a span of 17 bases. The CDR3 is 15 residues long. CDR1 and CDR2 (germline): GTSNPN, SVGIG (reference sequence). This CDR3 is CAWSVRGRESHEQYF. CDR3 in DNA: TGTGCCTGGAGTGTAAGGGGACGGGAGTCACACGAGCAGTACTTC.

For the CDR3, the DNA is TGCGCCAGCAGCTTGGACCTACCAGCGGGGAATGAGCAGTTCTTC. It translates to CASSLDLPAGNEQFF. The gene calls are TRBV5-1 and TRBJ2-1; 7 bases match TRBD2. Trimming took 0 bases from V and 7 from J; bases not matched to a gene: 7. The CDR3 runs to 15 residues. Germline CDR1 and CDR2: SGHRS and YFSETQ.

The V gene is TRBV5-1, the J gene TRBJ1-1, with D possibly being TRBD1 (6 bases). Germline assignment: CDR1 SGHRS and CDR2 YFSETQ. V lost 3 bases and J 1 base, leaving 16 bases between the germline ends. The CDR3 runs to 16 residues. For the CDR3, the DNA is TGCGCCAGCAGCTCAGAACCAAGGGGGAGGAACACTGAAGCTTTCTTT. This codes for CASSSEPRGRNTEAFF.